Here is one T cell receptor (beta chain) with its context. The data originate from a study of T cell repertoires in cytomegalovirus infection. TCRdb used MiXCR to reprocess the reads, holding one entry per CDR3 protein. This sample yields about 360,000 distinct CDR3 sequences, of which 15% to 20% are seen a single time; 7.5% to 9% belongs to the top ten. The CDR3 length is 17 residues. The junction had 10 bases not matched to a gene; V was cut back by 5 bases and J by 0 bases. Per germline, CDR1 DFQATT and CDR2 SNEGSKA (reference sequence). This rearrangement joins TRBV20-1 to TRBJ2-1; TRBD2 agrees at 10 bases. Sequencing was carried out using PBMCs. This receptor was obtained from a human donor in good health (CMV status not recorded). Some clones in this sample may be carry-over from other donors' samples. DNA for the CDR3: TGCAGTGCTGTCTCCGGGACTAGCGTGAGCTCCTACAATGAGCAGTTCTTC. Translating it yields CSAVSGTSVSSYNEQFF.